This T cell receptor (beta chain) is from a study of molecular identifiers for immune sequencing clone quantification. Study overall: Split five ways in replicates, RNA from approximately 20,000 or 100,000 naive CD8 cells had four portions sequenced.

In TCRdb, the PCR reads were re-called with MiXCR into one record per CDR3 protein. This sample yields about 640,000 distinct CDR3 sequences, of which 20% are seen a single time; 0.85% belongs to the top ten. Study-wide results and limits: Should identical TCR molecules share a barcode, the sizes of highly expanded clones could be underestimated.

This clonotype was found many times. Its antigen is as yet unknown. This clonotype was sampled from a human donor in good health. Some libraries in this study had Jurkat cell RNA spiked in. Material for sequencing was naive CD8+ T cells from blood, with Jurkat cell RNA spiked in. Regarding subset: FACS-sorted CD8+CD4-CCR7+CD45RA+ naive T cells.

The CDR3 coding sequence is TGCGCCAGCAGCCAGCGAATCGGGCAGATCCCGGAGACCCAGTACTTC. This sequence encodes CASSQRIGQIPETQYF. V gene TRBV4-3 combines with J gene TRBJ2-5, with D uncertain. The germline CDR1 and CDR2 sequences are LGHNA and YSLEER. This CDR3 is built from 16 residues. The ends were cut back, 3 bases at V and 5 bases at J, with 19 bases in the middle.